This T cell receptor (beta chain) was documented in a study of chemoradiotherapy in HPV16-positive cancers. Turning to the study itself: A couple of HPV16-positive patients' cells yielded candidate HPV-specific clones and common motifs. General observations from the study: Non-HPV-specific T cells did not expand in tumors during treatment, whereas candidate HPV-specific clones and E7-related motifs did.

In its sample, this clone was seen a few times. Its antigen is unknown. The length of the CDR3 is 12 residues. V lost 6 bases to trimming and J lost 2 bases, with 8 bases between them. Germline values: CDR1 MDHEN, CDR2 SYDVKM. Using immunoSEQ multiplex PCR, the repertoire was profiled, and TCRdb retains in-frame clones only, with some absent. The table lists over 20,000 clones, 73% of them singletons. This sequence originates from a human donor with HPV-associated anogenital cancer. Collection of the sample occurred from a patient who underwent chemoradiotherapy. The V gene is TRBV28, the J gene TRBJ2-7; the D is unclear. CDR3 sequence reads: CASSQRTYEQYF. CDR3 in DNA: TGTGCCAGCAGCCAAAGAACCTACGAGCAGTACTTC. The full variable domain, completed using reference TRBV28 and TRBJ2-7, is DVKVTQSSRYLVKRTGEKVFLECVQDMDHENMFWYRQDPGLGLRLIYFSYDVKMKEKGDIPEGYSVSREKKERFSLILESASTNQTSMYLCASSQRTYEQYFGPGTRLTVT.